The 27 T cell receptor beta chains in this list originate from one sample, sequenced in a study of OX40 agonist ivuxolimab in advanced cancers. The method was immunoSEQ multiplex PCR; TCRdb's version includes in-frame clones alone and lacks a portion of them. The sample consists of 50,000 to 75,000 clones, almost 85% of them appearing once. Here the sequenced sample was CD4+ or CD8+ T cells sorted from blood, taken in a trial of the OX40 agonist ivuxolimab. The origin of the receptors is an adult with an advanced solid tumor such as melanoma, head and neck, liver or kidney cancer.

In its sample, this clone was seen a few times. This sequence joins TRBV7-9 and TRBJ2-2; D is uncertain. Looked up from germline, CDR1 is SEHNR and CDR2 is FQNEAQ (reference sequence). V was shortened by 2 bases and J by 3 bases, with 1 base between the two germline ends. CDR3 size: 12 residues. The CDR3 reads CASSLHTGELFF. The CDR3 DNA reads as TGTGCCAGCAGCTTACACACCGGGGAGCTGTTTTTT.

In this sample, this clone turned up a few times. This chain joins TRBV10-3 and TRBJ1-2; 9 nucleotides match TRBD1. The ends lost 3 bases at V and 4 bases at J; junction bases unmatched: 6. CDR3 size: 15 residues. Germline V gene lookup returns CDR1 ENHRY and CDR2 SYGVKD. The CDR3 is CAISDSGQGPYGYTF. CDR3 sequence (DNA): TGTGCCATCAGTGATTCGGGACAGGGCCCCTATGGCTACACCTTC.

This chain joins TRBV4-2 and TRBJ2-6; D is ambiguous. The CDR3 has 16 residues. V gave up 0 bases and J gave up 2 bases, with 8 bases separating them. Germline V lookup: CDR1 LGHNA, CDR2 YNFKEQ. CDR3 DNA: TGTGCCAGCAGCCAAGAAGCAGCTACTGGGGCCAACGTCCTGACTTTC. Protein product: CASSQEAATGANVLTF.

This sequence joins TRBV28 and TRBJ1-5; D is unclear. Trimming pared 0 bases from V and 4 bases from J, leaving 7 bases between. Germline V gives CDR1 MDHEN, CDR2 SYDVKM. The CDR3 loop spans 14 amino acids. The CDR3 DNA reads TGTGCCAGCAGTTTATGGGACGGGAATCAGCCCCAGCATTTT. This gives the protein CASSLWDGNQPQHF.

The CDR3 loop reads CAWSLWGRAQGEETQYF. The CDR3 DNA reads as TGTGCCTGGAGTCTCTGGGGCCGGGCGCAAGGGGAAGAGACCCAGTACTTC. V usage is TRBV30 and J usage is TRBJ2-5, with D possibly matching TRBD1 (5 bases). The CDR3 covers 17 residues. V was cut by 2 bases and J by 3 bases, with 22 bases left in between. Germline V CDR1 and CDR2: GTSNPN, SVGIG (reference sequence).

The CDR3 coding sequence is TGTGCCAGCAGCCAAGGACTTAATGCCTACAATGAGCAGTTCTTC. Translation gives CASSQGLNAYNEQFF. This chain links TRBV7-3 with TRBJ2-1, with TRBD2 as a possible D gene (5 bases). Germline V gene data show CDR1 as SGHTA and CDR2 as FQGTGA. Trimming left V 5 bases short and J 2 bases short, with 13 bases between. The CDR3 sequence is 15 residues long.

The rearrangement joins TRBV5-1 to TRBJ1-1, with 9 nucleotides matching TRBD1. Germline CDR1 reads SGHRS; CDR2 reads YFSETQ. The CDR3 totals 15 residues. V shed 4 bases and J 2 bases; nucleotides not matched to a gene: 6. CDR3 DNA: TGCGCCAGCAGCCTAATGGGACAGGGAAACACTGAAGCTTTCTTT. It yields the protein CASSLMGQGNTEAFF.

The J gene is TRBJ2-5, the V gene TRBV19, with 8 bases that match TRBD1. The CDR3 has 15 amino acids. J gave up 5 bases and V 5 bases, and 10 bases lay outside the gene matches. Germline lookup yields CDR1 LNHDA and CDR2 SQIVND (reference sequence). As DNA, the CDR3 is TGTGCCAGTAGTTATCAGGACAGGGCCTCCGAGACCCAGTACTTC. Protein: CASSYQDRASETQYF.

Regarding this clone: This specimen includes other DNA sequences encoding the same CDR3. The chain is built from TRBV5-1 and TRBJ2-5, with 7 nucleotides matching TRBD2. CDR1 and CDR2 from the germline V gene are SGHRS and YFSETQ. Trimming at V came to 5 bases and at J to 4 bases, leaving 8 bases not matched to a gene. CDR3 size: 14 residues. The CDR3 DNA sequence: TGCGCCAGCAGTTCGGGGGGAGGCGGAGAGACCCAGTACTTC. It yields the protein CASSSGGGGETQYF.

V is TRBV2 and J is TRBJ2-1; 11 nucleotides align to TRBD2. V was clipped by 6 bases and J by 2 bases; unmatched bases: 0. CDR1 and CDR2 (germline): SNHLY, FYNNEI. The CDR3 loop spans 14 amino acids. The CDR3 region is CASRLAGAYNEQFF. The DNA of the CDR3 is TGTGCCAGCAGACTAGCGGGGGCCTACAATGAGCAGTTCTTC.

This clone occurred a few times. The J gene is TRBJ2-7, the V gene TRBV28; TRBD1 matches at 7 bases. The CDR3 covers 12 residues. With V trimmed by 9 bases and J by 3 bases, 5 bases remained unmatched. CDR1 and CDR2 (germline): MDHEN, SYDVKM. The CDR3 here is CASTGQLYEQYF. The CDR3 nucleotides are TGTGCCAGTACGGGACAGCTCTACGAGCAGTACTTC.

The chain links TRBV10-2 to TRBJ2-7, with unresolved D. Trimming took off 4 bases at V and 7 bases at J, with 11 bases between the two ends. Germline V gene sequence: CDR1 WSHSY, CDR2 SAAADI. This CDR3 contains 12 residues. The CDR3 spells CASSVGLPEQYF. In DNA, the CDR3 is TGCGCCAGCAGTGTCGGCCTCCCGGAGCAGTACTTC.

DNA for the CDR3: TGTGCCAGCAGACCCAGGACTAGCGGGGGGGCATATGAGCAGTTCTTC. Translating gives CASRPRTSGGAYEQFF. The chain joins TRBV2 to TRBJ2-1, with TRBD2 identical over 15 bases. Germline assignment: CDR1 SNHLY and CDR2 FYNNEI. The CDR3 is 16 amino acids. V trimming: 6 bases; J trimming: 8 bases; junction bases outside the gene matches: 8.

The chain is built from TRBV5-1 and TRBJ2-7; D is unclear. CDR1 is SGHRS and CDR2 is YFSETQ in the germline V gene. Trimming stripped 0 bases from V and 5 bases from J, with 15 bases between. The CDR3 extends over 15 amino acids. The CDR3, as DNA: TGCGCCAGCAGCTTGGGCAGTATCAAGGCGGACGAGCAGTACTTC. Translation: CASSLGSIKADEQYF.

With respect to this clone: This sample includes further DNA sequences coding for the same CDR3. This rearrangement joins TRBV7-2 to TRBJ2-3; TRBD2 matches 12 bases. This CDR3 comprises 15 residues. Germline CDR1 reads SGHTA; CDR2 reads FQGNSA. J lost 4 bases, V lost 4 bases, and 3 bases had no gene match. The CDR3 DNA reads TGTGCCAGCAGCTCTAGCGGGGGGGCCTCAGATACGCAGTATTTT. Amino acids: CASSSSGGASDTQYF.

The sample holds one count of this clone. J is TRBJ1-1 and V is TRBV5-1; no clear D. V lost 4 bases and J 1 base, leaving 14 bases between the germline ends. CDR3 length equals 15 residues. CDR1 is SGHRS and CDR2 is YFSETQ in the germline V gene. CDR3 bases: TGCGCCAGCAGCCCCCTTCCTGGACCGAACACTGAAGCTTTCTTT. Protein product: CASSPLPGPNTEAFF.

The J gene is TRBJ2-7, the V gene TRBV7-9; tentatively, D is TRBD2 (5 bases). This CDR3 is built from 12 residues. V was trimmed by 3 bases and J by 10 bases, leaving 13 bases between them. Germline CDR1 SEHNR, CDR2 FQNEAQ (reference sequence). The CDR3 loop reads CASSFSGGGQYF. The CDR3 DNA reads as TGTGCCAGCAGCTTTTCCGGAGGCGGACAGTACTTC.

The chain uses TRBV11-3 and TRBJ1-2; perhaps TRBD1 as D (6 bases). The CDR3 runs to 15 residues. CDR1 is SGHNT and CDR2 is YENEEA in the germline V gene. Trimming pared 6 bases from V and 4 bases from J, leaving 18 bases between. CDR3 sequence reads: CASSPDLQGFYGYTF. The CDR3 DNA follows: TGTGCCAGCAGTCCGGACCTACAGGGCTTCTATGGCTACACCTTC.

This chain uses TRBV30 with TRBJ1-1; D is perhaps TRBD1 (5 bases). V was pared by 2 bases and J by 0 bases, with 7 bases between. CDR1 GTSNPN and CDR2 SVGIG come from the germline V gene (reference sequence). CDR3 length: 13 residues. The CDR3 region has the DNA TGTGCCTGGAGTAAGGGGATGAACACTGAAGCTTTCTTT. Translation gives CAWSKGMNTEAFF.

The CDR3 DNA follows: TGTGCCAGCAGTCAGCCGGGACAGAGCCTTTCTGGAAACACCATATATTTT. Amino acid sequence: CASSQPGQSLSGNTIYF. V and J are TRBV28 and TRBJ1-3; TRBD1 agrees at 7 bases. V gave up 5 bases and J gave up 1 base; unmatched junction bases: 11. In germline, CDR1 is MDHEN, CDR2 SYDVKM. CDR3 length: 17 amino acids.

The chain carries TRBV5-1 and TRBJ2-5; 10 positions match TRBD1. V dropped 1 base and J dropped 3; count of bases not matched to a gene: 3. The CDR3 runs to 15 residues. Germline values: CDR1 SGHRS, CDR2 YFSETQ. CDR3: CASSLTGTGEETQYF. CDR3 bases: TGCGCCAGCAGCTTGACCGGGACAGGGGAAGAGACCCAGTACTTC.

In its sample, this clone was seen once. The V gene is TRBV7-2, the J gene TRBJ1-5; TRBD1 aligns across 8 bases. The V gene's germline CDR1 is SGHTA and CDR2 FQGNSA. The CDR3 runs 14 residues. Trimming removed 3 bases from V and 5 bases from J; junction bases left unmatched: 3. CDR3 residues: CASSFDRGDQPQHF. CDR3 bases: TGTGCCAGCAGCTTTGACAGGGGAGATCAGCCCCAGCATTTT.

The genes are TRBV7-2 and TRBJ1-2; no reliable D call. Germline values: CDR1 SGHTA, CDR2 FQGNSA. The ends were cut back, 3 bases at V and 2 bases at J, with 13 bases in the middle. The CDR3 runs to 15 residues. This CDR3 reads CASSLFFEPNYGYTF. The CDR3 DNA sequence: TGTGCCAGCAGCTTGTTCTTTGAACCGAACTATGGCTACACCTTC.

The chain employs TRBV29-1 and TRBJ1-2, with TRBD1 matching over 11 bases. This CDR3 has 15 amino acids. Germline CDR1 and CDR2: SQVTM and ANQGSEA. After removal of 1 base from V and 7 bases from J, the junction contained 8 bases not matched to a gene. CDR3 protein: CSVEGPGQGAGGYTF. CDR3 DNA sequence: TGCAGCGTTGAAGGACCCGGACAGGGGGCGGGTGGCTACACCTTC.

The DNA of the CDR3 is TGTGCCAGCAGTGAGTTCGCGGGAGGGTTCAATGAGCAGTTCTTC. It translates to CASSEFAGGFNEQFF. The chain uses TRBV6-1 and TRBJ2-1; 9 positions match TRBD2. Germline lookup yields CDR1 MNHNS and CDR2 SASEGT. With V trimmed by 3 bases and J by 6 bases, 6 bases remained unmatched. The CDR3 sequence is 15 residues long.

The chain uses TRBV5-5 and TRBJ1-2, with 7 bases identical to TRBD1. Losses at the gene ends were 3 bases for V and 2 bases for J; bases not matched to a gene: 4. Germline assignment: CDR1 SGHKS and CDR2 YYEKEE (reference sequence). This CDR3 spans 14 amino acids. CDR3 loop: CASSWGQTNYGYTF. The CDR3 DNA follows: TGTGCCAGCAGCTGGGGACAGACAAACTATGGCTACACCTTC.

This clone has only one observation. The chain's CDR3 is CASSYSTRGRNYGYTF. The DNA of the CDR3 is TGTGCCAGCAGTTACTCCACCAGGGGGCGAAACTATGGCTACACCTTC. J is TRBJ1-2 and V is TRBV6-5; TRBD1 matches 8 bases. V was clipped by 0 bases and J by 2 bases; unmatched bases: 5. The CDR3 length is 16 residues. Germline loops: CDR1 MNHEY, CDR2 SVGAGI.